The next 30 T cell receptor beta chains were all read from a single sample in a study of cytomegalovirus exposure and HLA in healthy donors. PCR employed 60 Vbeta and 13 Jbeta primers. Clones were sequenced by immunoSEQ multiplex PCR, and TCRdb holds only the in-frame ones, with some missing. The data contain some 170,000 clones, about 80% of them singletons. The sample comprised PBMCs. Every receptor here comes from a man aged 25-45 years in good health and CMV-seronegative.

The chain carries TRBV14 and TRBJ1-1, with D hard to call. Germline values: CDR1 SGHDN, CDR2 FVKESK. V was pared by 1 base and J by 8 bases, with 8 bases between. This CDR3 is built from 12 residues. This CDR3 is CASSQVPQEAFF. In DNA, the CDR3 is TGTGCCAGCAGCCAAGTGCCCCAGGAAGCTTTCTTT. Based on the CDR3 plus reference TRBV14 and TRBJ1-1, the full variable domain is EAGVTQFPSHSVIEKGQTVTLRCDPISGHDNLYWYRRVMGKEIKFLLHFVKESKQDESGMPNNRFLAERTGGTYSTLKVQPAELEDSGVYFCASSQVPQEAFFGQGTRLTVV.

The sample holds a few counts of this clone. The chain employs TRBV19 and TRBJ2-1, with TRBD1 matching 9 bases. The CDR3 extends over 17 amino acids. The germline gives CDR1 LNHDA, CDR2 SQIVND (reference sequence). The trim removed 2 bases at V and 3 bases at J, leaving 8 bases unmatched. CDR3 coding DNA: TGTGCCAGTAGTATAAAGGAGACAGGGGGGGACTACAATGAGCAGTTCTTC. Translation gives CASSIKETGGDYNEQFF.

The V call is TRBV9, the J call TRBJ1-3; no reliable D call. The length of the CDR3 is 15 residues. CDR1 is SGDLS, CDR2 YYNGEE, per germline. The ends were cut back, 2 bases at V and 0 bases at J, with 9 bases in the middle. In DNA form, the CDR3 reads TGTGCCAGCAGCGTTAACGGTCTCTCTGGAAACACCATATATTTT. Its translation is CASSVNGLSGNTIYF.

V usage is TRBV11-2 and J usage is TRBJ2-5, with TRBD2 matching 7 bases. The better agreement between TRBJ2-7 and the DNA end casts doubt on the J call. The CDR3 covers 15 residues. Germline CDR1 reads SGHAT; CDR2 reads FQNNGV. The DNA of the CDR3 is TGTGCCAGCAGCTTAGGGCTAGCGGCCTCCTACGAGCAGTACTTC. Translated: CASSLGLAASYEQYF.

The CDR3 DNA sequence: TGCGCCAGCAGCTTGGGGGACAGGGGGCTAGGTGTACCCTACAATGAGCAGTTCTTC. It encodes CASSLGDRGLGVPYNEQFF. This chain connects TRBV5-1 to TRBJ2-1; 12 bases match TRBD1. This CDR3 has 19 amino acids. The germline V gene has CDR1 SGHRS and CDR2 YFSETQ. With V trimmed by 0 bases and J by 2 bases, 9 bases remained unmatched.

The rearrangement joins TRBV6-4 to TRBJ2-2; 9 bases fit TRBD1. This CDR3 is built from 16 residues. V trimming: 3 bases; J trimming: 3 bases; junction bases outside the gene matches: 5. Germline CDR1 reads MRHNA; CDR2 reads SNTAGT. CDR3: CASSEDRGTYTGELFF. In nucleotides, the CDR3 is TGTGCCAGCAGTGAGGACAGGGGCACGTACACCGGGGAGCTGTTTTTT.

J is TRBJ1-2 and V is TRBV6-6; 9 nucleotides align to TRBD1. The V segment lost 6 bases and the J segment 2 bases; nucleotides outside the gene matches: 4. Germline V CDR1 and CDR2: MNHNY, SVGAGI (reference sequence). The CDR3 contains 14 residues. CDR3 in DNA: TGTGCCAGCAGCGGGACAGGGAAGAACTATGGCTACACCTTC. Its protein is CASSGTGKNYGYTF.

This chain joins TRBV19 and TRBJ2-2, with D perhaps matching TRBD2 (6 bases). This CDR3 is 17 amino acids long. V was cut by 5 bases and J by 0 bases, with 16 bases left in between. Per germline, CDR1 LNHDA and CDR2 SQIVND (reference sequence). The CDR3 nucleotides are TGTGCCAGTAGTTTTGATGGCGGGAACTCGAACACCGGGGAGCTGTTTTTT. Translation gives CASSFDGGNSNTGELFF.

The chain employs TRBV6-5 and TRBJ1-5, with a weak D call TRBD1 (5 bases). Germline CDR1 is MNHEY and CDR2 is SVGAGI. Trimming removed 8 bases at V and 4 bases at J, with 15 bases between. The CDR3 runs to 14 residues. The CDR3 loop reads CASGPTTGNQPQHF. The CDR3 DNA is TGTGCCAGCGGCCCTACAACAGGTAATCAGCCCCAGCATTTT.

This chain joins TRBV30 and TRBJ1-5; D might be TRBD1 (5 bases). With 0 bases removed from V and 0 bases from J, the gap between germline ends came to 9 bases. This CDR3 has 15 residues. Germline lookup yields CDR1 GTSNPN and CDR2 SVGIG (reference sequence). The CDR3, as DNA: TGTGCCTGGAGTGTGACAGCTAATAGCAATCAGCCCCAGCATTTT. As protein: CAWSVTANSNQPQHF.

The V call is TRBV5-1, the J call TRBJ2-1; 8 bases fit TRBD2. The germline gives CDR1 SGHRS, CDR2 YFSETQ. The J segment lost 9 bases and the V segment lost 4 bases, leaving 12 bases of the junction unmatched. The CDR3 spans 15 residues. CDR3 DNA: TGCGCCAGCAGCCAAGGGACTAGTAAGGGCCTTGAGCAGTTCTTC. It encodes CASSQGTSKGLEQFF.

This chain uses TRBV5-1 with TRBJ1-3, with a possible D match to TRBD1 (5 bases). CDR1 SGHRS and CDR2 YFSETQ come from the germline V gene. The CDR3 runs to 15 residues. Trimming removed 0 bases from V and 0 bases from J, with 7 bases in between. In DNA, the CDR3 is TGCGCCAGCAGCTTGGAAGGGGCCTCTGGAAACACCATATATTTT. The encoded protein is CASSLEGASGNTIYF.

J is TRBJ2-6 and V is TRBV6-1; no reliable D call. Germline CDR1 reads MNHNS; CDR2 reads SASEGT. The length of the CDR3 is 14 residues. V was clipped by 5 bases and J by 3 bases, with 8 bases between them. The CDR3 sequence: CASSFSVGANVLTF. The CDR3, as DNA: TGTGCCAGCAGTTTCTCCGTTGGGGCCAACGTCCTGACTTTC.

The chain carries TRBV7-9 and TRBJ1-4; D gene uncertain. In germline, CDR1 is SEHNR, CDR2 FQNEAQ (reference sequence). This CDR3 region has 14 residues. With 2 bases removed from V and 3 bases from J, the gap between germline ends came to 7 bases. CDR3 residues: CASSLSRSNEKLFF. CDR3 bases: TGTGCCAGCAGCTTAAGCAGGTCTAATGAAAAACTGTTTTTT.

V is TRBV2 and J is TRBJ1-3, with D possibly being TRBD1 (5 bases). Germline values: CDR1 SNHLY, CDR2 FYNNEI. This CDR3 region has 14 residues. V was pared by 0 bases and J by 11 bases, with 14 bases between. CDR3: CASSEAGLFHAIYF. CDR3 nucleotide sequence: TGTGCCAGCAGTGAAGCGGGACTCTTTCACGCCATATATTTT.

This clone was recorded only once. The chain combines TRBV11-3 with TRBJ1-1, with D perhaps TRBD1 (6 bases). CDR1 and CDR2 from the germline V gene are SGHNT and YENEEA. CDR3 length: 12 residues. V lost 5 bases and J 8 bases, leaving 12 bases between the germline ends. This CDR3 is CASSPSQGEAFF. DNA for the CDR3: TGTGCCAGCAGCCCGAGCCAGGGGGAAGCTTTCTTT.

V gene TRBV19 combines with J gene TRBJ2-3; D is possibly TRBD2 (7 bases). CDR1 is LNHDA and CDR2 is SQIVND in the germline V gene (reference sequence). The CDR3 has 16 residues. With 9 bases removed from V and 2 bases from J, the gap between germline ends came to 21 bases. The CDR3 protein is CASSTGGILYTDTQYF. The DNA for the CDR3 is TGTGCCAGCAGCACGGGGGGCATTCTTTACACAGATACGCAGTATTTT. The full variable domain, in which reference TRBV19 and TRBJ2-3 provide the parts outside the CDR3, is DGGITQSPKYLFRKEGQNVTLSCEQNLNHDAMYWYRQDPGQGLRLIYYSQIVNDFQKGDIAEGYSVSREKKESFPLTVTSAQKNPTAFYLCASSTGGILYTDTQYFGPGTRLTVL.

As DNA, the CDR3 is TGTGCCAGCAGTCGTCTGGGGGGGGGAGAGACCCAGTACTTC. The encoded protein is CASSRLGGGETQYF. The genes are TRBV27 and TRBJ2-5; 7 positions match TRBD2. V lost 5 bases, J lost 4 bases, and 7 bases stayed unmatched. This CDR3 has 14 amino acids. Germline V gene data show CDR1 as MNHEY and CDR2 as SMNVEV (reference sequence).

The V and J genes are TRBV5-5 and TRBJ2-7; TRBD2 is a possible D gene (5 bases). The CDR3 sequence is 15 residues long. Germline loops: CDR1 SGHKS, CDR2 YYEKEE (reference sequence). V was shortened by 4 bases and J by 1 base, with 15 bases between the two germline ends. The CDR3 loop reads CASSPLPRRSYEQYF. CDR3 DNA: TGTGCCAGCAGCCCTTTACCCCGGAGGTCCTACGAGCAGTACTTC.

The table lists this clone with a count of one. The CDR3, as DNA: TGTGCCAGCAGTCAAAGGACTAACAATGAGCAGTTCTTC. Protein: CASSQRTNNEQFF. The gene calls are TRBV7-8 and TRBJ2-1; possible D gene TRBD2, 6 bases. Looked up from germline, CDR1 is SGHVS and CDR2 is FQNEAQ. The V end was cut by 6 bases, the J end by 5 bases, with 11 bases between. The CDR3 loop spans 13 amino acids.

The chain employs TRBV2 and TRBJ2-1; TRBD2 agrees at 10 bases. J lost 8 bases, V lost 2 bases, and 18 bases had no gene match. From germline, CDR1 is SNHLY and CDR2 FYNNEI. CDR3 size: 19 residues. The chain's CDR3 is CASSERGLAAPPLHDEQFF. The CDR3 DNA is TGTGCCAGCAGTGAAAGAGGACTAGCGGCACCCCCTCTACACGATGAGCAGTTCTTC.

About this clone: In this CDR3 the conserved last residue, phenylalanine or tryptophan, is missing, so a read error is likely. Because the CDR3's place on the DNA is in doubt, the DNA is left out and the CDR3 is given as listed by TCRdb. This sequence joins TRBV21-1 and TRBJ1-1. TRBV21-1 is a known pseudogene. Counting both end residues, the CDR3 totals 11 amino acids. CDR3 residues: CASSKPTIRTR.

On this clone itself: The junction shows a germline mismatch at one end, possibly a read error. The rearrangement links TRBV4-3 to TRBJ2-7; TRBD1 aligns across 9 bases. The CDR3 is 19 residues long. CDR1 is LGHNA, CDR2 YSLEER, per germline. The CDR3 loop reads CAGSQIPTGMDRGVDEQYF. The CDR3 DNA reads as TGCGCCGGCAGCCAAATCCCCACGGGGATGGACAGGGGCGTGGACGAGCAGTACTTC.

V and J are TRBV5-1 and TRBJ2-1; TRBD2 agrees at 11 bases. The length of the CDR3 is 16 residues. Per germline, CDR1 SGHRS and CDR2 YFSETQ. The ends lost 2 bases at V and 7 bases at J; junction bases unmatched: 8. The CDR3 region is CASSFYSGRGTNEQFF. Here the CDR3 DNA reads TGCGCCAGCAGCTTTTATAGCGGGAGGGGTACAAATGAGCAGTTCTTC.

The chain links TRBV11-3 to TRBJ1-1; D call uncertain. The CDR3 totals 13 residues. Deletions cut 3 bases from V and 1 base from J, with 6 bases between. From germline, CDR1 is SGHNT and CDR2 YENEEA. The CDR3 reads CASSFGTNTEAFF. The CDR3 DNA sequence: TGTGCCAGCAGCTTCGGTACGAACACTGAAGCTTTCTTT.

J is TRBJ2-7 and V is TRBV30, with D possibly TRBD1 on 6 matching bases. V was pared by 1 base and J by 5 bases, with 9 bases between. CDR3 length: 12 residues. Germline V CDR1 and CDR2: GTSNPN, SVGIG (reference sequence). CDR3 sequence: CAWSGEGDEQYF. CDR3 coding DNA: TGTGCCTGGAGTGGTGAGGGGGACGAGCAGTACTTC.

This clone appeared a few times. This sequence joins TRBV7-6 and TRBJ2-2; a weak D match, TRBD2 (6 bases). Germline assignment: CDR1 SGHVS and CDR2 FNYEAQ. V dropped 6 bases and J dropped 1 base, with 9 bases sitting between them. The CDR3 consists of 14 residues. The CDR3 reads CASSGGVNTGELFF. The CDR3 bases are TGTGCCAGCAGTGGCGGGGTGAACACCGGGGAGCTGTTTTTT. Based on the CDR3 plus reference TRBV7-6 and TRBJ2-2, the full variable domain is GAGVSQSPRYKVTKRGQDVALRCDPISGHVSLYWYRQALGQGPEFLTYFNYEAQQDKSGLPNDRFSAERPEGSISTLTIQRTEQRDSAMYRCASSGGVNTGELFFGEGSRLTVL.

This sequence joins TRBV20-1 and TRBJ2-5; D remains ambiguous. With 4 bases removed from V and 5 bases from J, the gap between germline ends came to 5 bases. Germline V lookup: CDR1 DFQATT, CDR2 SNEGSKA (reference sequence). The CDR3 is 10 residues long. The CDR3 nucleotides are TGCAGTGCTAAACTGGAGACCCAGTACTTC. Protein: CSAKLETQYF.

The gene calls are TRBV19 and TRBJ1-5, with 8 nucleotides matching TRBD1. Germline values: CDR1 LNHDA, CDR2 SQIVND (reference sequence). The CDR3 length is 15 residues. J lost 6 bases, V lost 6 bases, and 10 bases had no gene match. The CDR3 is CASSPRTGPTQPQHF. CDR3 DNA sequence: TGTGCCAGTAGCCCCCGGACAGGGCCCACTCAGCCCCAGCATTTT.

This clone was seen only once. This chain links TRBV7-9 with TRBJ1-1, with TRBD1 identical over 12 bases. CDR1 SEHNR and CDR2 FQNEAQ come from the germline V gene (reference sequence). The ends lost 1 base at V and 11 bases at J; junction bases unmatched: 5. CDR3 size: 14 residues. Here the CDR3 DNA reads TGTGCCAGCAGCTTAGGGGACAGGGGGCGTTGGGCTTTCTTT. Translation gives CASSLGDRGRWAFF. Together with reference TRBV7-9 and TRBJ1-1, the CDR3 gives the full variable domain: DTGVSQNPRHKITKRGQNVTFRCDPISEHNRLYWYRQTLGQGPEFLTYFQNEAQLEKSRLLSDRFSAERPKGSFSTLEIQRTEQGDSAMYLCASSLGDRGRWAFFGQGTRLTVV.